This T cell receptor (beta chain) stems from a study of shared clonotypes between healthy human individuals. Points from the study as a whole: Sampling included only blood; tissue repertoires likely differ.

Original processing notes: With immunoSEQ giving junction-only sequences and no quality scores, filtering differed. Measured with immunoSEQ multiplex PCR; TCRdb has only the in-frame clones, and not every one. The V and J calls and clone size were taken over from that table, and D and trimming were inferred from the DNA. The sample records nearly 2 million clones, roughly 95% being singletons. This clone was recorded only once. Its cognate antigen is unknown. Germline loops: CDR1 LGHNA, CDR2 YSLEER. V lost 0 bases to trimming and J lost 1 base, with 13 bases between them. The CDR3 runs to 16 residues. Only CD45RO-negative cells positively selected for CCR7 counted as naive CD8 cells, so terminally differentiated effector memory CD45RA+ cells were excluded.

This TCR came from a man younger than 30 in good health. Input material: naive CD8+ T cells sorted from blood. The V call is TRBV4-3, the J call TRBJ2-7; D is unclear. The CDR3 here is CASSQEIRTASYEQYF. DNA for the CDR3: TGCGCCAGCAGCCAAGAAATAAGGACGGCATCCTACGAGCAGTACTTC.